This passage covers 28 T cell receptor beta chains from one sample sequenced in a study of blood T cell repertoires in COVID-19. Sequenced by immunoSEQ multiplex PCR; TCRdb stores in-frame clones only, minus some. The sample includes over 130,000 clones, about 80% of them seen just once. The specimen sequenced was PBMCs or T cells enriched from blood (not recorded which). The receptors derive from a woman aged 50 to 60 who had recovered from COVID-19.

The sample holds a few counts of this clone. V gene TRBV5-1 combines with J gene TRBJ2-2; D uncertain. The CDR3 covers 14 residues. The germline CDR1 and CDR2 sequences are SGHRS and YFSETQ. Deletions cut 0 bases from V and 1 base from J, with 4 bases between. CDR3 DNA: TGCGCCAGCAGCTTGGACAGGAACACCGGGGAGCTGTTTTTT. Translating gives CASSLDRNTGELFF.

The chain combines TRBV3-1 (or the pseudogene TRBV3-2) with TRBJ1-1; D may be TRBD1 (5 bases). This CDR3 spans 15 amino acids. V lost 4 bases and J 4 bases, leaving 16 bases between the germline ends. Per germline, CDR1 LGHDT and CDR2 YNNKEL (reference sequence). The CDR3 loop reads CASSRTTGGSTEAFF. As DNA, the CDR3 is TGTGCCAGCAGCCGTACGACCGGGGGGAGCACTGAAGCTTTCTTT.

This chain links TRBV29-1 with TRBJ2-7, with TRBD1 identical over 8 bases. The CDR3 sequence is 13 residues long. The V gene end was trimmed by 5 bases and the J gene end by 2 bases; junction bases not matched to a gene: 5. Germline V gene lookup returns CDR1 SQVTM and CDR2 ANQGSEA. CDR3 region: CSVTRQGTYEQYF. As DNA, the CDR3 is TGCAGCGTTACTAGACAGGGGACCTACGAGCAGTACTTC.

This sequence joins TRBV14 and TRBJ1-3; unclear D gene. The CDR3 runs to 13 residues. V was trimmed by 1 base and J by 5 bases, leaving 6 bases between them. Germline loops: CDR1 SGHDN, CDR2 FVKESK. The CDR3: CASSQASRNTIYF. The CDR3 nucleotides read TGTGCCAGCAGCCAAGCGAGCCGAAACACCATATATTTT.

The CDR3: CASSVADSYNEQFF. The CDR3 nucleotides are TGTGCCAGCAGCGTAGCAGACTCCTACAATGAGCAGTTCTTC. The V and J genes are TRBV9 and TRBJ2-1; no firm D call. Germline V gives CDR1 SGDLS, CDR2 YYNGEE. The CDR3 is made up of 14 amino acids. The germline V and J ends were trimmed by 0 bases and 0 bases, with 4 bases remaining between them.

This clone was seen only a few times. The chain couples TRBV6-5 to TRBJ2-7; TRBD2 matches at 9 bases. CDR3 length: 14 residues. Germline CDR1 and CDR2: MNHEY and SVGAGI. After removal of 0 bases from V and 6 bases from J, the junction contained 3 bases not matched to a gene. The CDR3 coding sequence is TGTGCCAGCAGTTACTCGGGACTAGCCCTCGAGCAGTACTTC. Residues: CASSYSGLALEQYF.

The chain carries TRBV5-4 and TRBJ2-3; D is possibly TRBD2 (7 bases). This CDR3 is 13 amino acids long. In germline, CDR1 is SGHNT, CDR2 YYREEE (reference sequence). Trimming removed 5 bases from V and 5 bases from J, with 12 bases in between. CDR3 nucleotide sequence: TGTGCCAGCAGTGGGGGGGGGCTAGATACGCAGTATTTT. Its protein is CASSGGGLDTQYF.

V is TRBV28 and J is TRBJ1-2; tentatively, D is TRBD1 (5 bases). Germline lookup yields CDR1 MDHEN and CDR2 SYDVKM. V was shortened by 3 bases and J by 4 bases, with 15 bases between the two germline ends. CDR3 length: 15 residues. The CDR3: CASSFPRGNAYGYTF. The CDR3 coding sequence is TGTGCCAGCAGTTTTCCTCGGGGGAACGCCTATGGCTACACCTTC.

V gene TRBV10-3 combines with J gene TRBJ2-3; TRBD2 is a possible D gene (5 bases). Germline V CDR1 and CDR2: ENHRY, SYGVKD. Trimming pared 3 bases from V and 6 bases from J, leaving 13 bases between. The CDR3 totals 14 residues. This chain's CDR3 is CAISDPARRDTQYF. CDR3 DNA sequence: TGTGCCATCAGTGACCCGGCTAGGAGGGATACGCAGTATTTT.

J is TRBJ2-1 and V is TRBV23-1; D is undetermined. TRBV23-1 is noted as an ORF with a role that remains uncertain. The V and J ends lost 1 base and 0 bases respectively, with 13 bases between them. The CDR3 totals 17 residues. CDR3 coding DNA: TGCGCCAGCAGTCAATACGTCAGGCAGAGCTCCTACAATGAGCAGTTCTTC. This encodes CASSQYVRQSSYNEQFF.

As DNA, the CDR3 is TGTGCCAGTAGCGCAGGGGGGCGAGAGCAGTACTTC. Translating it yields CASSAGGREQYF. The J gene is TRBJ2-7, the V gene TRBV19, with a possible D match to TRBD1 (7 bases). The CDR3 is made up of 12 amino acids. Looked up from germline, CDR1 is LNHDA and CDR2 is SQIVND (reference sequence). V lost 6 bases and J 7 bases, leaving 13 bases between the germline ends.

J is TRBJ2-3 and V is TRBV7-3, with a possible D match to TRBD1 (6 bases). The CDR3 runs to 16 residues. The germline V gene encodes CDR1 SGHTA and CDR2 FQGTGA. V shed 5 bases and J shed 6 bases, with 21 bases lying between them. CDR3 DNA sequence: TGTGCCAGCAGCATCGGGACCGACAGGCGTTGGGATACGCAGTATTTT. It yields the protein CASSIGTDRRWDTQYF. Filled out from reference TRBV7-3 and TRBJ2-3, the complete variable domain reads GAGVSQTPSNKVTEKGKYVELRCDPISGHTALYWYRQSLGQGPEFLIYFQGTGAADDSGLPNDRFFAVRPEGSVSTLKIQRTERGDSAVYLCASSIGTDRRWDTQYFGPGTRLTVL.

This clone is medium-sized (0.01 to 0.1%) within its sample. The rearrangement links TRBV7-9 to TRBJ1-2; D ambiguous. V was trimmed by 2 bases and J by 5 bases, leaving 6 bases between them. The CDR3 loop spans 12 amino acids. The germline gives CDR1 SEHNR, CDR2 FQNEAQ (reference sequence). The CDR3 DNA follows: TGTGCCAGCAGCTTACCTACGTATGGCTACACCTTC. This translates into CASSLPTYGYTF.

The V call is TRBV11-1, the J call TRBJ2-6; TRBD1 is a possible D gene (5 bases). The CDR3 runs to 16 residues. The germline V gene has CDR1 SGHAT and CDR2 FQDESV (reference sequence). The germline V and J ends were trimmed by 1 base and 4 bases, with 11 bases remaining between them. The CDR3 protein is CASSLVTASGANVLTF. CDR3 in DNA: TGTGCCAGCAGCTTAGTGACAGCCTCCGGGGCCAACGTCCTGACTTTC.

In regard to this clone: Different DNA sequences within this sample yield the same CDR3. The chain joins TRBV3-1 (or the pseudogene TRBV3-2) to TRBJ2-1; D gene uncertain. V was trimmed by 4 bases and J by 8 bases, leaving 6 bases between them. The CDR3 loop spans 11 amino acids. The V gene's germline CDR1 is LGHDT and CDR2 YNNKEL (reference sequence). CDR3 sequence: CASSLSDEQFF. CDR3 DNA sequence: TGTGCCAGCAGCCTCAGCGATGAGCAGTTCTTC.

This chain links TRBV19 with TRBJ2-7, with no clear D. Germline lookup yields CDR1 LNHDA and CDR2 SQIVND (reference sequence). Trimming stripped 3 bases from V and 0 bases from J, with 9 bases between. The CDR3 runs 14 residues. CDR3 protein: CASSISKSSYEQYF. CDR3 DNA sequence: TGTGCCAGTAGTATCTCCAAGAGCTCCTACGAGCAGTACTTC.

The chain uses TRBV5-1 and TRBJ1-6; TRBD1 aligns across 9 bases. CDR1 and CDR2 (germline): SGHRS, YFSETQ. The CDR3 runs to 15 residues. V gave up 4 bases and J gave up 13 bases; unmatched junction bases: 12. The CDR3 bases are TGCGCCAGCAGCAGTGGACAGGGGAAGTATTGGCCCCTCCACTTT. Translating it yields CASSSGQGKYWPLHF.

This chain links TRBV11-2 with TRBJ2-2, with TRBD2 matching 9 bases. Germline V CDR1 and CDR2: SGHAT, FQNNGV. The CDR3 runs to 16 residues. V gave up 4 bases and J gave up 1 base; unmatched junction bases: 4. This CDR3 reads CASSSRAGGNTGELFF. The CDR3 DNA reads TGTGCCAGCAGCTCTCGAGCGGGGGGGAACACCGGGGAGCTGTTTTTT.

This clone was seen only a few times. The chain recombines TRBV3-1 (or the pseudogene TRBV3-2) with TRBJ2-7; 10 bases agree with TRBD1. Germline V gene data show CDR1 as LGHDT and CDR2 as YNNKEL (reference sequence). V trimming: 0 bases; J trimming: 0 bases; junction bases outside the gene matches: 5. The CDR3 runs to 17 residues. CDR3 protein: CASSQEDRGLISYEQYF. CDR3 coding DNA: TGTGCCAGCAGCCAAGAAGACAGGGGGCTGATCTCCTACGAGCAGTACTTC.

This chain connects TRBV6-5 to TRBJ1-2, with D perhaps matching TRBD1 (5 bases). Germline values: CDR1 MNHEY, CDR2 SVGAGI. With 5 bases removed from V and 4 bases from J, the gap between germline ends came to 17 bases. The CDR3 extends over 15 amino acids. CDR3 coding DNA: TGTGCCAGCAGTCACAGAAGGGGCCGGAGCTATGGCTACACCTTC. It yields the protein CASSHRRGRSYGYTF.

The chain has TRBV25-1 and TRBJ2-7; the D is unclear. The V gene's germline CDR1 is MGHDK and CDR2 SYGVNS. The CDR3 has 13 residues. Trimming shortened V by 1 base and J by 0 bases, and 4 bases separated the two germline ends. CDR3 protein: CASSESVSYEQYF. Here the CDR3 DNA reads TGTGCCAGCAGTGAATCAGTCTCCTACGAGCAGTACTTC.

This chain links TRBV5-5 with TRBJ1-5; D gene unclear. This CDR3 has 12 amino acids. V lost 4 bases and J lost 9, with 11 bases in between. CDR1 is SGHKS and CDR2 is YYEKEE in the germline V gene (reference sequence). CDR3 in DNA: TGTGCCAGCAGCCGGGTCGGCGGGCCCCAGCATTTT. Its protein product is CASSRVGGPQHF.

The chain carries TRBV19 and TRBJ2-3, with 11 bases aligning to TRBD2. V lost 5 bases and J lost 4; bases outside the gene matches: 2. In germline, CDR1 is LNHDA, CDR2 SQIVND (reference sequence). This CDR3 has 14 amino acids. The CDR3 DNA sequence: TGTGCCAGTAGTTCGGGACTAGCGGCAGATACGCAGTATTTT. It codes for CASSSGLAADTQYF.

The chain carries TRBV27 and TRBJ2-6, with TRBD1 matching over 7 bases. This CDR3 is built from 14 residues. V was pared by 10 bases and J by 2 bases, with 5 bases of the junction left unmatched. Germline V CDR1 and CDR2: MNHEY, SMNVEV (reference sequence). Here the CDR3 reads CATARGTGANVLTF. DNA for the CDR3: TGTGCCACCGCCAGGGGGACTGGGGCCAACGTCCTGACTTTC.

For this clone: At one of its ends the junction is not consistent with the germline gene, which may arise from a read error. This rearrangement joins TRBV12-3 or TRBV12-4 to TRBJ2-3; 7 bases fit TRBD1. The CDR3 runs to 13 residues. CDR3 sequence: CASSGGDRARGDF. CDR3 bases: TGTGCCAGCAGTGGAGGTGACAGGGCCAGGGGTGACTTT.

The V and J genes are TRBV19 and TRBJ1-1; 8 nucleotides match TRBD1. CDR1 and CDR2 (germline): LNHDA, SQIVND (reference sequence). With 7 bases clipped from V and 10 bases from J, the junction kept 11 bases outside the gene matches. This CDR3 is built from 13 residues. The CDR3 DNA is TGTGCCAGTACCAACAGGGGGGGCTACGTAGCTTTCTTT. Amino acids: CASTNRGGYVAFF.

The sample holds one count of this clone. The rearrangement uses TRBV7-9 and TRBJ1-1; D might be TRBD1 (6 bases). Deletions cut 5 bases from V and 6 bases from J, with 10 bases between. Looked up from germline, CDR1 is SEHNR and CDR2 is FQNEAQ (reference sequence). This CDR3 contains 12 residues. The DNA of the CDR3 is TGTGCCAGCAGCCTACAGGGTTCTGAAGCTTTCTTT. Protein product: CASSLQGSEAFF.

CDR3 bases: TGTGCCTGGAGTGTGCAGGGGACGAACACTGAAGCTTTCTTT. Amino acid sequence: CAWSVQGTNTEAFF. J is TRBJ1-1 and V is TRBV30, with D tentatively TRBD1 (6 bases). The CDR3 length is 14 residues. Germline CDR1 GTSNPN, CDR2 SVGIG (reference sequence). With 0 bases removed from V and 1 base from J, the gap between germline ends came to 9 bases.